The present T cell receptor beta chain was sequenced within a study of CXCR3-negative and CXCR3-positive naive CD8 T cells. CDR3 length equals 15 residues. It was by 5' RACE with UMI labels that the TRB cDNA libraries were prepared. TCRdb re-analyzed the 5' RACE reads; it lists each CDR3 protein once, without DNA. In all, the sample yields 75,000 to 100,000 distinct CDR3 sequences. The clonotype originates from a human donor in good health. Some clones in this sample may be carry-over from other donors' samples. The chain carries TRBV12-3 or TRBV12-4 and TRBJ2-2; the D call of TRBD1 rests on TCRdb alone, since no DNA is present to check it. The sample comprised naive CXCR3- CD8+ T cells from blood. The subset was: CD45RO-CCR7+CD27+CD95- naive CD8+ T cells lacking CXCR3 (TNR3-). The CDR3 is CASTSPGTNTGELFF.